This T cell receptor beta chain was recovered during a study of blood T cell repertoires in COVID-19. Across the whole study: Samples taken during acute and convalescent COVID-19 were collected in the United States, Italy and Spain.

Study members were between roughly 18 and 100 years old and lived in 24 US regions. Which cohort a participant joined came from the clinical history participants gave. V was shortened by 7 bases and J by 8 bases, with 19 bases between the two germline ends. The CDR3 consists of 14 residues. Germline assignment: CDR1 SGHRS and CDR2 YFSETQ. Methods used by the authors: Using reference gene primer amplification, nucleated cell counts were estimated. Here immunoSEQ multiplex PCR was the method, and the copy in TCRdb shows in-frame clones only, minus some. V and J calls and clone size follow that table, whereas D and trimming were derived from the DNA. The sample has 220,000 or so clones; approximately 90% are singletons.

The sequence derives from a woman in her late teens or twenties in a cohort exposed to, infected with or recovered from COVID-19 (not recorded which). This rearrangement joins TRBV5-1 to TRBJ2-1; TRBD1 might be the D (5 bases). Sequencing was performed on PBMCs or T cells enriched from blood (not recorded which). DNA for the CDR3: TGCGCCAGCCACGACACTACTGGGGCAGATGAGCAGTTCTTC. It encodes CASHDTTGADEQFF.